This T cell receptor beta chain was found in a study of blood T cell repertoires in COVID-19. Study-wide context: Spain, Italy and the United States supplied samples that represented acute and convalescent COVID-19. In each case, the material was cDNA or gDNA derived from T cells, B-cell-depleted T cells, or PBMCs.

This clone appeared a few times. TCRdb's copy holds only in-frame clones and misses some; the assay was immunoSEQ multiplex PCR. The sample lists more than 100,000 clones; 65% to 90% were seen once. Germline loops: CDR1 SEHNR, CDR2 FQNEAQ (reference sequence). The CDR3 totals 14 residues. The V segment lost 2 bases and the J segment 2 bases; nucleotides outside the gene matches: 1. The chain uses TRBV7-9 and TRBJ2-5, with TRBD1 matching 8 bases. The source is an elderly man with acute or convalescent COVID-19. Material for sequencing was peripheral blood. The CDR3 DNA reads TGTGCCAGCAGCTTACAGGGGGCTCAAGAGACCCAGTACTTC. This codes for CASSLQGAQETQYF. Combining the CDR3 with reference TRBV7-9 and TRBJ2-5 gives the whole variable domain DTGVSQNPRHKITKRGQNVTFRCDPISEHNRLYWYRQTLGQGPEFLTYFQNEAQLEKSRLLSDRFSAERPKGSFSTLEIQRTEQGDSAMYLCASSLQGAQETQYFGPGTRLLVL.